Below are 10 T cell receptor beta chains sequenced from a single sample in a study of shared clonotypes between healthy human individuals. Sequencing used immunoSEQ multiplex PCR; TCRdb keeps in-frame clones, though not all of them. This sample yields more than 400,000 clones, of which almost 80% are seen a single time; approximately 12% belongs to the top ten. Sample: PBMCs. The receptors come from a middle-aged woman in good health. Some clones in this sample may be carry-over from other donors' samples.

This clone came up a few times. The J gene is TRBJ2-1, the V gene TRBV11-1, with 10 positions matching TRBD2. Germline CDR1 reads SGHAT; CDR2 reads FQDESV (reference sequence). The CDR3 has 19 amino acids. With 1 base clipped from V and 7 bases from J, the junction kept 16 bases outside the gene matches. This chain's CDR3 is CASSLGPGHSSGSKNEQFF. The DNA of the CDR3 is TGTGCCAGCAGCTTAGGTCCAGGGCATTCTAGCGGGAGTAAAAATGAGCAGTTCTTC.

This clone was seen more than once but under ten times. J is TRBJ1-4 and V is TRBV4-1; the match to TRBD1 covers 10 bases. The CDR3 covers 15 residues. Germline CDR1 MGHRA, CDR2 YSYEKL. V was clipped by 0 bases and J by 5 bases; unmatched bases: 0. The DNA for the CDR3 is TGCGCCAGCAGCCAAGAGGGACAGGGGAATGAAAAACTGTTTTTT. It translates to CASSQEGQGNEKLFF.

The chain links TRBV7-8 to TRBJ2-1, with D perhaps given as TRBD1 or TRBD2 (5 bases each). The CDR3 extends over 16 amino acids. Germline V gives CDR1 SGHVS, CDR2 FQNEAQ. The ends were cut back, 5 bases at V and 3 bases at J, with 17 bases in the middle. CDR3 in amino acids: CASSRHRDVNYNEQFF. Here the CDR3 DNA reads TGTGCCAGCAGCAGGCACCGGGACGTAAACTACAATGAGCAGTTCTTC.

CDR3 bases: TGTGCCAGTAGTATCGGCAGGGCAACTGGGGCCAACGTCCTGACTTTC. Protein sequence: CASSIGRATGANVLTF. The chain employs TRBV19 and TRBJ2-6; maybe TRBD1 (5 bases). The CDR3 has 16 residues. Trimming removed 3 bases from V and 2 bases from J, with 11 bases in between. Per the germline V gene, CDR1 is LNHDA and CDR2 is SQIVND (reference sequence).

The chain carries TRBV14 and TRBJ2-7; D may be TRBD1 or TRBD2 (5 bases each). The germline CDR1 and CDR2 sequences are SGHDN and FVKESK. There are 14 residues in the CDR3. The V end was cut by 1 base, the J end by 4 bases, with 11 bases between. The CDR3 DNA is TGTGCCAGCAGCCAAGCGGTTGGGGGTTACGAGCAGTACTTC. Protein: CASSQAVGGYEQYF.

The chain carries TRBV28 and TRBJ2-7, with 8 bases aligning to TRBD2. CDR1 MDHEN and CDR2 SYDVKM come from the germline V gene. Trimming at V came to 6 bases and at J to 0 bases, leaving 7 bases not matched to a gene. This CDR3 contains 15 residues. The CDR3 DNA reads as TGTGCCAGCAGGGCAACTAGCGGCCTCTCCTACGAGCAGTACTTC. This sequence encodes CASRATSGLSYEQYF.

Comment on this clone: This CDR3 is also generated by other DNA sequences in the sample. The genes are TRBV11-3 and TRBJ2-2; the D call may be TRBD1 or TRBD2 (5 bases each). Trimming pared 5 bases from V and 5 bases from J, leaving 15 bases between. Germline CDR1 reads SGHNT; CDR2 reads YENEEA. The CDR3 extends over 15 amino acids. The CDR3: CASSIGTRATGELFF. The CDR3 DNA follows: TGTGCCAGCAGCATCGGGACCCGGGCTACCGGGGAGCTGTTTTTT. The full variable domain, its missing parts supplied by reference TRBV11-3 and TRBJ2-2, is EAGVVQSPRYKIIEKKQPVAFWCNPISGHNTLYWYLQNLGQGPELLIRYENEEAVDDSQLPKDRFSAERLKGVDSTLKIQPAELGDSAVYLCASSIGTRATGELFFGEGSRLTVL.

This clone occurred once. This rearrangement joins TRBV10-1 to TRBJ1-1, with TRBD1 matching 7 bases. The CDR3 is made up of 17 amino acids. Germline CDR1 and CDR2: WNHNN and SYGVQD (reference sequence). The V gene end was trimmed by 10 bases and the J gene end by 1 base; junction bases not matched to a gene: 18. The CDR3 is CATSLDRNLTWNTEAFF. The CDR3 DNA reads TGCGCCACCTCGCTGGACAGGAACCTAACTTGGAACACTGAAGCTTTCTTT.

The chain combines TRBV6-6 with TRBJ2-7; 8 nucleotides match TRBD1. The CDR3 contains 16 residues. V lost 2 bases to trimming and J lost 5 bases; unmatched junction nucleotides: 11. Germline V lookup: CDR1 MNHNY, CDR2 SVGAGI (reference sequence). CDR3 sequence reads: CASSYGQGRSSHEQYF. In DNA, the CDR3 is TGTGCCAGCAGTTACGGACAGGGAAGGTCCAGTCACGAGCAGTACTTC.

The chain couples TRBV5-1 to TRBJ2-5; D remains ambiguous. The CDR3 totals 13 residues. The germline V gene encodes CDR1 SGHRS and CDR2 YFSETQ. The V gene lost 5 bases and the J gene lost 3 bases, with 11 bases spanning the gap. The CDR3 reads CASRSPWEETQYF. CDR3 nucleotides: TGCGCCAGCAGGTCTCCTTGGGAAGAGACCCAGTACTTC.